Following are 27 T cell receptor beta chains from one sample sequenced in a study of T cells in Graves' hyperthyroidism and ophthalmopathy. Authors of the study amplified TCR beta CDR3 regions from RNA transcripts. With the HTBI primer set, the TCR CDR3 went through a first round of RT-PCR. TCRdb re-derived calls from the multiplex PCR reads in MiXCR, one entry per CDR3 protein. The sample shows some 560,000 distinct CDR3 sequences, about a sixth of them seen only once. Material: blood. These receptors came from a woman under 40 with Graves' hyperthyroidism.

V is TRBV29-1 and J is TRBJ2-1; D ambiguous. With 2 bases removed from V and 2 bases from J, the gap between germline ends came to 10 bases. The germline gives CDR1 SQVTM, CDR2 ANQGSEA. The CDR3 length is 14 residues. The CDR3 reads CSVELSGTYNEQFF. Written as DNA, the CDR3 is TGCAGCGTTGAACTGTCGGGTACCTACAATGAGCAGTTCTTC.

This chain links TRBV28 with TRBJ1-2; 8 bases align to TRBD1. Germline-derived CDR1 and CDR2 are MDHEN and SYDVKM. J was trimmed by 8 bases and V by 5 bases; bases with no gene match: 13. The CDR3 is 15 residues long. The chain's CDR3 is CASSPTRDRSGGYTF. CDR3 bases: TGTGCCAGCAGTCCAACCCGGGACAGGTCTGGGGGCTACACCTTC.

Here the CDR3 reads CSFQGANTEAFF. CDR3 in DNA: TGCAGCTTCCAGGGGGCCAACACTGAAGCTTTCTTT. V and J are TRBV29-1 and TRBJ1-1; 8 bases match TRBD1. Trimming took 8 bases from V and 2 from J; bases not matched to a gene: 4. CDR3 size: 12 residues. Germline CDR1 SQVTM, CDR2 ANQGSEA.

This clonotype showed up many times. The chain employs TRBV18 and TRBJ2-1; D not resolved. Trimming removed 0 bases at V and 9 bases at J, with 9 bases between. The length of the CDR3 is 13 residues. Germline CDR1 and CDR2: KGHSH and LQKENI. CDR3 sequence reads: CASSPPWPPEQFF. CDR3 nucleotide sequence: TGTGCCAGCTCACCACCTTGGCCCCCTGAGCAGTTCTTC. The variable domain in full, with the rest retrieved from reference TRBV18 and TRBJ2-1, is NAGVMQNPRHLVRRRGQEARLRCSPMKGHSHVYWYRQLPEEGLKFMVYLQKENIIDESGMPKERFSAEFPKEGPSILRIQQVVRGDSAAYFCASSPPWPPEQFFGPGTRLTVL.

The chain recombines TRBV2 with TRBJ2-2; TRBD1 matches 8 bases. The CDR3 length is 16 residues. V was clipped by 6 bases and J by 2 bases; unmatched bases: 8. CDR1 and CDR2 (germline): SNHLY, FYNNEI. The CDR3 DNA reads TGTGCCAGCAGGGACCTGACAGGGGTAAACACCGGGGAGCTGTTTTTT. Protein: CASRDLTGVNTGELFF.

The chain uses TRBV12-3 or TRBV12-4 and TRBJ1-1; the D gene is possibly TRBD1 (5 bases). The CDR3 extends over 13 amino acids. Between the trimmed V and J ends, which lost 3 bases and 3 bases, there was a span of 8 bases. DNA for the CDR3: TGTGCCAGCAGTTTCAGGGCACACACTGAAGCTTTCTTT. Translated, it gives CASSFRAHTEAFF.

This clonotype was counted many times. J is TRBJ2-1 and V is TRBV3-1, with 13 bases lining up with TRBD2. Per germline, CDR1 LGHDT and CDR2 YNNKEL (reference sequence). J was trimmed by 8 bases and V by 4 bases; bases with no gene match: 8. The CDR3 totals 16 residues. CDR3 region: CASSLRTSGSRHEQFF. The CDR3 bases are TGTGCCAGCAGCCTCCGGACTAGCGGGAGTAGGCATGAGCAGTTCTTC.

The chain employs TRBV20-1 and TRBJ1-5; no firm D call. V gave up 4 bases and J gave up 3 bases, with 28 bases separating them. The germline gives CDR1 DFQATT, CDR2 SNEGSKA (reference sequence). The CDR3 consists of 19 residues. CDR3 in DNA: TGCAGTGCTATGGTGAATACAGATCAAACGGTTACGTTCAATCAGCCCCAGCATTTT. Protein product: CSAMVNTDQTVTFNQPQHF.

This clonotype turned up a few times. V usage is TRBV7-9 and J usage is TRBJ2-3; TRBD2 aligns across 16 bases. CDR1 is SEHNR and CDR2 is FQNEAQ in the germline V gene (reference sequence). V shed 3 bases and J 6 bases; nucleotides not matched to a gene: 9. This CDR3 contains 18 residues. In nucleotides, the CDR3 is TGTGCCAGCAGCTTGCCGGGACTAGCGGGAGGGCCGGGGGATACGCAGTATTTT. It specifies CASSLPGLAGGPGDTQYF.

This clonotype was found many times. This rearrangement joins TRBV18 to TRBJ2-1; 12 nucleotides agree with TRBD2. This CDR3 is 16 amino acids long. V shed 2 bases, J shed 7 bases, and the junction held 6 bases outside the gene matches. Per the germline V gene, CDR1 is KGHSH and CDR2 is LQKENI. The CDR3 is CASSPFSTSGSNEQFF. The CDR3 nucleotides are TGTGCCAGCTCACCATTTTCGACTAGCGGGAGTAATGAGCAGTTCTTC.

The CDR3 loop reads CASSWGGSNYGYTF. The CDR3 coding sequence is TGCGCCAGCAGCTGGGGCGGGTCTAACTATGGCTACACCTTC. The genes are TRBV5-1 and TRBJ1-2, with a possible D match to TRBD1 (5 bases). Germline CDR1 and CDR2: SGHRS and YFSETQ. V was pared by 3 bases and J by 0 bases, with 9 bases between. CDR3 length equals 14 residues. The whole variable domain, remainder taken from reference TRBV5-1 and TRBJ1-2, is KAGVTQTPRYLIKTRGQQVTLSCSPISGHRSVSWYQQTPGQGLQFLFEYFSETQRNKGNFPGRFSGRQFSNSRSEMNVSTLELGDSALYLCASSWGGSNYGYTFGSGTRLTVV.

This clonotype was detected ten times or more. The chain has TRBV6-5 and TRBJ2-7; a weak D match, TRBD2 (5 bases). V lost 2 bases and J lost 3, with 14 bases in between. The CDR3 totals 15 residues. The germline V gene encodes CDR1 MNHEY and CDR2 SVGAGI. Here the CDR3 DNA reads TGTGCCAGCAGTTACCTAGCAGAAACTAGCTACGAGCAGTACTTC. Translating gives CASSYLAETSYEQYF.

In its sample, this clonotype was seen many times. The chain uses TRBV20-1 and TRBJ2-1; 7 nucleotides align to TRBD2. Germline CDR1 DFQATT, CDR2 SNEGSKA (reference sequence). The ends lost 4 bases at V and 2 bases at J; junction bases unmatched: 5. The CDR3 has 14 residues. The CDR3 loop is CSATRLAAYNEQFF. DNA for the CDR3: TGCAGTGCTACGCGCCTAGCGGCCTACAATGAGCAGTTCTTC.

The V call is TRBV10-3, the J call TRBJ1-5; 7 nucleotides line up with TRBD1. The CDR3 has 14 amino acids. J was trimmed by 2 bases and V by 10 bases; bases with no gene match: 8. Looked up from germline, CDR1 is ENHRY and CDR2 is SYGVKD. The CDR3 loop reads CATTRGSGNQPQHF. Written as DNA, the CDR3 is TGTGCCACGACCAGGGGGTCGGGCAATCAGCCCCAGCATTTT.

This clonotype appeared a few times. The chain recombines TRBV20-1 with TRBJ1-1; D is unresolved. The CDR3 is 14 amino acids. With 2 bases removed from V and 0 bases from J, the gap between germline ends came to 10 bases. Germline CDR1 and CDR2: DFQATT and SNEGSKA (reference sequence). The DNA for the CDR3 is TGCAGTGCTAGATCCAAGGGATTGAACACTGAAGCTTTCTTT. Protein sequence: CSARSKGLNTEAFF.

The V call is TRBV20-1, the J call TRBJ2-3; possible D gene TRBD2, 5 bases. Germline CDR1 is DFQATT and CDR2 is SNEGSKA (reference sequence). This CDR3 has 15 residues. Trimming left V 3 bases short and J 0 bases short, with 13 bases between. CDR3 protein: CSASSSFSSTDTQYF. The CDR3 DNA follows: TGCAGTGCTAGTTCTAGCTTCTCTAGCACAGATACGCAGTATTTT.

This clonotype showed up many times. The chain joins TRBV11-1 to TRBJ2-3; 11 positions agree with TRBD1. The CDR3 extends over 15 amino acids. Germline V lookup: CDR1 SGHAT, CDR2 FQDESV (reference sequence). V dropped 4 bases and J dropped 8; count of bases not matched to a gene: 8. The CDR3 DNA reads TGTGCCAGCAGCTCGATACCGGGACAGGGGGGTACGCAGTATTTT. This translates into CASSSIPGQGGTQYF.

This clonotype was observed many times. V is TRBV2 and J is TRBJ2-7, with a weak D call TRBD1 (6 bases). Germline V gene sequence: CDR1 SNHLY, CDR2 FYNNEI. The CDR3 totals 15 residues. Trimming removed 2 bases at V and 2 bases at J, with 13 bases between. The CDR3 DNA reads as TGTGCCAGCAGTGAAAGTCCGACAGGTGCCTACGAGCAGTACTTC. This sequence encodes CASSESPTGAYEQYF.

This clonotype was detected many times. The chain joins TRBV7-9 to TRBJ2-7; no clear D gene. The CDR3 covers 15 residues. The V end was cut by 4 bases, the J end by 1 base, with 14 bases between. The germline gives CDR1 SEHNR, CDR2 FQNEAQ (reference sequence). CDR3 in amino acids: CASSSPQDGSYEQYF. The CDR3 DNA is TGTGCCAGCAGCTCCCCGCAGGACGGGTCCTACGAGCAGTACTTC.

This clonotype appeared a few times. The chain has TRBV5-1 and TRBJ2-2; unclear D gene. Germline V gene sequence: CDR1 SGHRS, CDR2 YFSETQ. This CDR3 contains 13 residues. V lost 8 bases and J lost 4, with 12 bases in between. The CDR3 nucleotides read TGCGCCAGTACAGAACTTGGCACCGGGGAGCTGTTTTTT. It encodes CASTELGTGELFF.

Only a few counts were recorded for this clonotype. The V gene is TRBV27, the J gene TRBJ1-5; D ambiguous. V shed 3 bases and J shed 6 bases, with 6 bases lying between them. The CDR3 consists of 12 residues. Germline CDR1 reads MNHEY; CDR2 reads SMNVEV (reference sequence). This CDR3 reads CASSFSGQPQHF. In DNA, the CDR3 is TGTGCCAGCAGTTTTTCGGGTCAGCCCCAGCATTTT.

The gene calls are TRBV2 and TRBJ1-2; a weak D match, TRBD1 (5 bases). Trimming left V 7 bases short and J 5 bases short, with 11 bases between. The length of the CDR3 is 12 residues. The germline gives CDR1 SNHLY, CDR2 FYNNEI. Written as DNA, the CDR3 is TGTGCCAGCACTGGGGGGGTTTATGGCTACACCTTC. It is translated as CASTGGVYGYTF.

This clonotype was found a few times. The V call is TRBV7-2, the J call TRBJ1-1; 10 nucleotides match TRBD1. The germline gives CDR1 SGHTA, CDR2 FQGNSA. The CDR3 spans 19 residues. J lost 4 bases, V lost 1 base, and 15 bases had no gene match. CDR3 DNA: TGTGCCAGCAGCTTAGTGTATGGTCGCGCGACAGGGGGCGGCACTGAAGCTTTCTTT. Protein product: CASSLVYGRATGGGTEAFF. Drawing the rest from reference TRBV7-2 and TRBJ1-1, the complete variable domain is GAGVSQSPSNKVTEKGKDVELRCDPISGHTALYWYRQSLGQGLEFLIYFQGNSAPDKSGLPSDRFSAERTGGSVSTLTIQRTQQEDSAVYLCASSLVYGRATGGGTEAFFGQGTRLTVV.

This clonotype was detected a few times. This chain connects TRBV5-6 to TRBJ2-1, with 12 bases identical to TRBD2. Trimming took 1 base from V and 2 from J; bases not matched to a gene: 10. The CDR3 has 19 amino acids. Germline V gene sequence: CDR1 SGHDT, CDR2 YYEEEE. CDR3: CASSLYTSGRSATYNEQFF. The CDR3 DNA reads TGTGCCAGCAGCTTGTATACTAGCGGGAGGTCCGCGACCTACAATGAGCAGTTCTTC.

This clonotype was observed at least ten times. The chain has TRBV5-1 and TRBJ2-2; 9 bases match TRBD2. The CDR3 totals 14 residues. Trimming took 7 bases from V and 2 from J; bases not matched to a gene: 3. CDR1 is SGHRS and CDR2 is YFSETQ in the germline V gene. CDR3 coding DNA: TGCGCCAGCCGACTAGCGGAAAACACCGGGGAGCTGTTTTTT. Translating it yields CASRLAENTGELFF. Combining the CDR3 with reference TRBV5-1 and TRBJ2-2 gives the whole variable domain KAGVTQTPRYLIKTRGQQVTLSCSPISGHRSVSWYQQTPGQGLQFLFEYFSETQRNKGNFPGRFSGRQFSNSRSEMNVSTLELGDSALYLCASRLAENTGELFFGEGSRLTVL.

This clonotype was detected a few times. The chain uses TRBV24-1 and TRBJ1-4; a weak D match, TRBD1 (5 bases). Germline V gives CDR1 KGHDR, CDR2 SFDVKD. V lost 4 bases and J 7 bases, leaving 15 bases between the germline ends. The CDR3 sequence is 15 residues long. The CDR3 protein is CATSERDAWGEKLFF. The CDR3 bases are TGTGCCACCAGTGAACGGGACGCCTGGGGTGAAAAACTGTTTTTT.

V is TRBV15 and J is TRBJ1-3; D unresolved. There are 14 residues in the CDR3. The V gene's germline CDR1 is LNHNV and CDR2 YYDKDF (reference sequence). The germline V and J ends were trimmed by 1 base and 2 bases, with 6 bases remaining between them. CDR3 DNA sequence: TGTGCCACCAGCAGAGGGGAGACTGGAAACACCATATATTTT. Encoded protein: CATSRGETGNTIYF. The complete variable domain, with remaining parts taken from reference TRBV15 and TRBJ1-3, reads DAMVIQNPRYQVTQFGKPVTLSCSQTLNHNVMYWYQQKSSQAPKLLFHYYDKDFNNEADTPDNFQSRRPNTSFCFLDIRSPGLGDTAMYLCATSRGETGNTIYFGEGSWLTVV.